This T cell receptor (beta chain) was captured in a study of immune heterogeneity within non-small cell lung tumors. Bulk tumor genomic DNA served as template, at approximately 580 ng per sample. Surgery yielded several widely spaced biopsies per primary tumor. Curative surgery was undertaken by patients, who had untreated, newly diagnosed non-small cell lung cancer. Each donor was a newly diagnosed non-small cell lung cancer patient undergoing surgery with curative intent. This clonotype came up many times. CDR3 length: 14 amino acids. Germline V gives CDR1 SEHNR, CDR2 FQNEAQ (reference sequence). Trimming took off 6 bases at V and 0 bases at J, with 9 bases between the two ends. Amplification of TCR beta CDR3 was performed by multiplex PCR with 32 V and 13 J primers. TCRdb fed the multiplex PCR reads into MiXCR, producing one record per CDR3 protein. In the table there are some 30,000 distinct CDR3 sequences, about 29% of which are singletons.

Sequencing was carried out using lung tumor tissue. The chain is built from TRBV7-9 and TRBJ2-1, with D perhaps matching TRBD2 (5 bases). This TCR derives from a man in his forties with non-small cell lung cancer. CDR3 sequence: CASSSADSYNEQFF. The CDR3, as DNA: TGTGCCAGCAGTTCAGCGGACTCCTACAATGAGCAGTTCTTC.